These 6 T cell receptor beta chains were sequenced from one sample in a study of regulatory T cells in long-lasting Graves disease (dated by TCRdb to the early 2020s). The time point label corresponds to: newly diagnosed GD, antithyroid drugs for less than 3 months. RNA was extracted from PBMCs in TRIzol for both TCR sequencing and RNA sequencing. Library method: multiplex PCR. These reads were obtained on an Illumina HiSeq 4000. CDR3 regions were amplified by Arm-PCR with iRepertoire HTBI primers to construct TCR beta libraries. The public reads were reprocessed in TCRdb via fastp at Q25 and MiXCR, keeping in-frame beta chains. A single entry per CDR3 protein holds the most common genes and DNA from its merged rows. Here the sample has about 430,000 distinct CDR3 sequences; approximately 16% occur a single time. The ten largest clones take up over 7% of the sample. The sample also formed part of further work on T cells in Graves' hyperthyroidism and ophthalmopathy.

The sample consisted of peripheral blood mononuclear cells (PBMCs), taken at new diagnosis, from a patient treated with antithyroid drugs. The source is a woman aged 35 to 49 with Graves disease. Donor details come from another sample of the same person, matched by shared clones.

About this clonotype: Just one base apart from a much larger clone, this may be a read error. J is TRBJ2-7 and V is TRBV12-3 or TRBV12-4; TRBD2 matches at 12 bases. The CDR3 covers 15 residues. The DNA for the CDR3 is TGTGCCAGCAGGCCGACTAGCGGGAGCCCCTACAAGCAGTACTTC. Amino acids: CASRPTSGSPYKQYF.

The chain links TRBV7-8 to TRBJ2-2, with TRBD2 identical over 8 bases. Looked up from germline, CDR1 is SGHVS and CDR2 is FQNEAQ. The trim removed 5 bases at V and 5 bases at J, leaving 13 bases unmatched. This CDR3 region has 17 residues. The CDR3, as DNA: TGTGCCAGCAGCCGACCCGCGGGGGGAATTGGGACCGGGGAGCTGTTTTTT. This encodes CASSRPAGGIGTGELFF. Filled out from reference TRBV7-8 and TRBJ2-2, the complete variable domain reads GAGVSQSPRYKVAKRGQDVALRCDPISGHVSLFWYQQALGQGPEFLTYFQNEAQLDKSGLPSDRFFAERPEGSVSTLKIQRTQQEDSAVYLCASSRPAGGIGTGELFFGEGSRLTVL.

The rearrangement uses TRBV11-1 and TRBJ1-2, with TRBD1 matching over 7 bases. Germline-derived CDR1 and CDR2 are SGHAT and FQDESV (reference sequence). The CDR3 is 14 amino acids. Germline trimming cut 0 bases from V and 8 bases from J; bases unmatched to any gene: 6. The CDR3: CASSLAGQKIGYTF. In DNA, the CDR3 is TGTGCCAGCAGCTTAGCGGGACAGAAGATCGGCTACACCTTC.

The rearrangement uses TRBV5-5 and TRBJ1-5, with D uncertain. CDR3 size: 15 residues. The V end was cut by 7 bases, the J end by 0 bases, with 14 bases between. Germline V gene data show CDR1 as SGHKS and CDR2 as YYEKEE (reference sequence). CDR3 sequence (DNA): TGTGCCAGCCGACGGGATTCCCTTAGCAATCAGCCCCAGCATTTT. Encoded protein: CASRRDSLSNQPQHF. The variable domain in full, with the rest retrieved from reference TRBV5-5 and TRBJ1-5, is DAGVTQSPTHLIKTRGQQVTLRCSPISGHKSVSWYQQVLGQGPQFIFQYYEKEERGRGNFPDRFSARQFPNYSSELNVNALLLGDSALYLCASRRDSLSNQPQHFGDGTRLSIL.

The table lists this clonotype with a few counts. The chain joins TRBV20-1 to TRBJ2-3; D could derive from TRBD1 or TRBD2 (5 bases each). Trimming took 3 bases from V and 3 from J, leaving 10 bases between them. The length of the CDR3 is 13 residues. Germline V gene data show CDR1 as DFQATT and CDR2 as SNEGSKA (reference sequence). CDR3 in amino acids: CSARGVGTDTQYF. In DNA form, the CDR3 reads TGCAGTGCTAGGGGGGTAGGAACAGATACGCAGTATTTT.

This chain joins TRBV27 and TRBJ2-5; D may be TRBD2 (6 bases). The CDR3 runs 15 residues. Looked up from germline, CDR1 is MNHEY and CDR2 is SMNVEV (reference sequence). V lost 3 bases and J lost 4, with 15 bases in between. CDR3 coding DNA: TGTGCCAGCAGTTTTATAGCGGCTATTGGAGAGACCCAGTACTTC. This sequence encodes CASSFIAAIGETQYF.